This T cell receptor beta chain was captured by sequencing in a study of beta chain features in type 1 diabetes. The wider study: Regarding age, gender and cell yields, patients proved similar to healthy donors. Study results and limitations: A closer apparent resemblance between naive, central memory and Treg TCRB repertoires was seen in patients than in healthy donors. Individuals with type 1 diabetes displayed fewer insertions and more deletions at VDJ junctions.

Blood was drawn once from each donor into heparinised tubes. The draws averaged around 110 mL. TCRB transcripts that were expressed got sequenced, as all of the isolated RNA had been reverse transcribed. This table comes from immunoSEQ multiplex PCR, and its TCRdb copy is limited to in-frame clones, with some not included. Altogether fewer than 200,000 clones are present, about 13% being singletons, with the ten largest covering roughly 0.56%. CDR3 length equals 14 residues. Trimming shortened V by 10 bases and J by 4 bases, and 20 bases separated the two germline ends. Germline V CDR1 and CDR2: MNHEY, SMNVEV (reference sequence). This clone has only a few counts. Its antigen remains unknown.

Specimen: central memory CD4+ T cells from blood. The receptor was derived from a woman between 18 and 29 years old in good health. The chain combines TRBV27 with TRBJ2-7; possible D gene TRBD1, 5 bases. The CDR3 is CANADKKVEYEQYF. The CDR3 DNA sequence: TGTGCCAACGCGGACAAAAAGGTAGAGTACGAGCAGTACTTC.